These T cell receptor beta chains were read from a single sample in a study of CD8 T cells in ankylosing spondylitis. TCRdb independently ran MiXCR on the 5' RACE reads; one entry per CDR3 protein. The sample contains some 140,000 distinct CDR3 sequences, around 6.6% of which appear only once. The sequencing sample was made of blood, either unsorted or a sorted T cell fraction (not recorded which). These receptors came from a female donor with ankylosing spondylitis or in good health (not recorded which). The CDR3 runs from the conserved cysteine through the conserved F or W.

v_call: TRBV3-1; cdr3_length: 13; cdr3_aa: CASTRTSPGELFF
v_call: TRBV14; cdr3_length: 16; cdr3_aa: CASSQDYPGKTTEAFF
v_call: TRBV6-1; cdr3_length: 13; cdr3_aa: CASMGLPRNEQYF
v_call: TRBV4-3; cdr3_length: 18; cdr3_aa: CASSQDSGRPSGANVLTF
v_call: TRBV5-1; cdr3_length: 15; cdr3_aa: CASSYRDREGNEQFF
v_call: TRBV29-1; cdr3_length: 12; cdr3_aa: CSGNRGNTEAFF
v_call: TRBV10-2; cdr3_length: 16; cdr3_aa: CASSPGTGGLNTEAFF
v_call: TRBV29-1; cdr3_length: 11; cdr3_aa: CSVESGEKLFF
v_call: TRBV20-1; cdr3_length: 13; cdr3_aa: CSAPQTHGETQYF
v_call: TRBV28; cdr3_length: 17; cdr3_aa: CASSLDQRGSRQETQYF
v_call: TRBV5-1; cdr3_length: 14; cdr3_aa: CASSPPGGKEGYTF
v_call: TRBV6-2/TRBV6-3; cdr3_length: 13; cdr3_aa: CASRQTGAYEQYF
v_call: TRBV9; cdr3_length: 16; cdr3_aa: CASSTARTASGNTIYF
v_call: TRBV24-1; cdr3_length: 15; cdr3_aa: CATQTGEPNTGELFF
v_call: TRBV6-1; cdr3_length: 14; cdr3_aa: CASSTAGGNQPQHF
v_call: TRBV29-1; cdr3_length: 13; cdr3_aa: CSVWGGSYNEQFF
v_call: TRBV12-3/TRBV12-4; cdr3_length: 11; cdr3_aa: CASASQVKQFF
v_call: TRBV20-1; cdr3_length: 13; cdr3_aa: CSASPDPNTEAFF
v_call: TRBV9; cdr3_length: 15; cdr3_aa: CASSSPSVPRDTQYF
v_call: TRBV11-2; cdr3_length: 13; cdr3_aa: CASSLDGTGGEFF
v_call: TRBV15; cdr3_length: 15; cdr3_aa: CATSRTGTERNEQFF
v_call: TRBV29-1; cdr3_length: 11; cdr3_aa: CSVVKDQRAFF
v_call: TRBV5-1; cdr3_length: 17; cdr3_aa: CASSLTRPLGATTEAFF
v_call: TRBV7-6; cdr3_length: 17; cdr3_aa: CAVLGVEGVANTGELFF
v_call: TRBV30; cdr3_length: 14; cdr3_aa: CALEAGQGAFGYTF
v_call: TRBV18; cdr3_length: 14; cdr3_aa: CASSPSQGAGGYTF
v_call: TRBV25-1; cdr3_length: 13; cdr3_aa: CASSELIQETQYF
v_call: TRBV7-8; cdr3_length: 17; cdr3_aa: CASSLERLALPTDTQYF
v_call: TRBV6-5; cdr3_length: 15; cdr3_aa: CASSYRSSRTDTQYF
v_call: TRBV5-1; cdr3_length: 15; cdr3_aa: CASSPLDKRSYEQYF
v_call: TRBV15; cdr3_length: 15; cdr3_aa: CATSREAGRGEKLFF
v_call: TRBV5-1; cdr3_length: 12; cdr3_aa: CASSLSGNTQYF
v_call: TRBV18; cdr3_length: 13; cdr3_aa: CASSPQGGTEAFF
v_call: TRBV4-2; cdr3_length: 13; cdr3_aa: CASSTRTGETQYF
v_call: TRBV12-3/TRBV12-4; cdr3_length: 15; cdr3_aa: CASSLGQGVQYEQYF
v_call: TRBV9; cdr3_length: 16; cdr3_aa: CASSTYPGQGNTEAFF
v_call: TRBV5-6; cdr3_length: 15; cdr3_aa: CASSLGTRTGNEQFF
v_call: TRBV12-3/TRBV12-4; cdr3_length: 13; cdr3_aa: CASSGASAETQYF
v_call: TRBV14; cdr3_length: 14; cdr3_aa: CASSQRTTNEKLFF
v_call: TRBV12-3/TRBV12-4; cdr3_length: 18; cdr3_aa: CTSSSRSASGGATETQYF
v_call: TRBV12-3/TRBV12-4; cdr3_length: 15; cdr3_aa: CASSPLGRSYNEQFF
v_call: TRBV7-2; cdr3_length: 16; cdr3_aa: CAGSYYRGGGTDTQYF
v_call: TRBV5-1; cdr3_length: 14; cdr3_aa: CASSLDLRNEKLFF
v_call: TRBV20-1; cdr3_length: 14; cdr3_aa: CSASNPMGGETQYF
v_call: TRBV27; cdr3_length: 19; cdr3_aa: CASSPHFRAGGSFADTQYF
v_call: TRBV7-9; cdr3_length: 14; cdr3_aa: CASSSNNYNSPLHF
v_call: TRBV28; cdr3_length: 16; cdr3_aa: CASSLRFRLYTDTQYF
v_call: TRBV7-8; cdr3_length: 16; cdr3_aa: CASTGSRGQGRVEQYF
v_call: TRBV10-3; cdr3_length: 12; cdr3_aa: CATGPSGNTIYF
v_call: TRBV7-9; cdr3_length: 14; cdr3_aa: CASSGDKGNQPQHF
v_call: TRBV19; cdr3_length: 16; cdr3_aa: CASTRGPTINTGELFF
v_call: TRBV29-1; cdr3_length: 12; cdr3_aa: CSALRGDEKLFF
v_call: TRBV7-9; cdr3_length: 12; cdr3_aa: CASSPVLTEAFF
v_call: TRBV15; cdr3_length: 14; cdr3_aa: CATSRDPGDREQYF
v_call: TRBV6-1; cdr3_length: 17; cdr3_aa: CASSKEQGAAGANVLTF
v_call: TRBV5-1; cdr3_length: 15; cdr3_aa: CASSATGGGNTEAFF
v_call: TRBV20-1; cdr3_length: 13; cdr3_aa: CSAWDRGHSEQYF
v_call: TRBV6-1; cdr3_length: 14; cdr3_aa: CASLRSEGDTEAFF